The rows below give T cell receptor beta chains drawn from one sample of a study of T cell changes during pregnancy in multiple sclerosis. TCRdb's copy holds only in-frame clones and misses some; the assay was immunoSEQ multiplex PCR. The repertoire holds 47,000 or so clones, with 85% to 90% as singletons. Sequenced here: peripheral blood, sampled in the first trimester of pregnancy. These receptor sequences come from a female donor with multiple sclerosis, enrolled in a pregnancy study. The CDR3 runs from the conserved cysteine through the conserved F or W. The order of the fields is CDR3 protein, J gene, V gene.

cdr3_aa: CASSVTGAGANVLTF
j_call: TRBJ2-6
v_call: TRBV28

cdr3_aa: CASSLMGGSVINSPLHF
j_call: TRBJ1-6
v_call: TRBV7-2

cdr3_aa: CASRGQGYNSPLHF
j_call: TRBJ1-6
v_call: TRBV19

cdr3_aa: CASSFMTSGDGTDTQYF
j_call: TRBJ2-3
v_call: TRBV5-1

cdr3_aa: CASSLTDRGPLEQYF
j_call: TRBJ2-7
v_call: TRBV12-1

cdr3_aa: CASSPNHINRDGQFF
j_call: TRBJ2-1
v_call: TRBV7-3

cdr3_aa: CASSLRGEKLFF
j_call: TRBJ1-4
v_call: TRBV7-2

cdr3_aa: CASSTRQQFDEQYF
j_call: TRBJ2-7
v_call: TRBV14

cdr3_aa: CASSENLAGGRQYF
j_call: TRBJ2-7
v_call: TRBV10-1

cdr3_aa: CASSGQPNTEAFF
j_call: TRBJ1-1
v_call: TRBV7-2

cdr3_aa: CASRGAVYEQYF
j_call: TRBJ2-7
v_call: TRBV30

cdr3_aa: CASMGRSYEQYF
j_call: TRBJ2-7
v_call: TRBV19

cdr3_aa: CASSWTGEAGELFF
j_call: TRBJ2-2
v_call: TRBV5-4

cdr3_aa: CASSQARNSNEKLFF
j_call: TRBJ1-4
v_call: TRBV4-3

cdr3_aa: CASSIQGAALNTEAFF
j_call: TRBJ1-1
v_call: TRBV7-2

cdr3_aa: CASSPEHTDTQYF
j_call: TRBJ2-3
v_call: TRBV7-3

cdr3_aa: CASSDAGEATDTQYF
j_call: TRBJ2-3
v_call: TRBV6-4

cdr3_aa: CASSEGGNGYTF
j_call: TRBJ1-2
v_call: TRBV2

cdr3_aa: CASSGRQGGSTEAFF
j_call: TRBJ1-1
v_call: TRBV11-1

cdr3_aa: CASSHLVGQLNTEAFF
j_call: TRBJ1-1
v_call: TRBV4-3

cdr3_aa: CASSYSNEQFF
j_call: TRBJ2-1
v_call: TRBV11-1

cdr3_aa: CATSRAVLTGSYNEQFF
j_call: TRBJ2-1
v_call: TRBV15

cdr3_aa: CASSQGGGYNEQFF
j_call: TRBJ2-1
v_call: TRBV4-1

cdr3_aa: CASSQGETGARELFF
j_call: TRBJ2-2
v_call: TRBV4-1

cdr3_aa: CASMLRQGRTEAFF
j_call: TRBJ1-1
v_call: TRBV19

cdr3_aa: CASRSGASSYEQYF
j_call: TRBJ2-7
v_call: TRBV6-5

cdr3_aa: CASSGGTGDADGYTF
j_call: TRBJ1-2
v_call: TRBV13

cdr3_aa: CASSEASGGVSYNEQFF
j_call: TRBJ2-1
v_call: TRBV10-1